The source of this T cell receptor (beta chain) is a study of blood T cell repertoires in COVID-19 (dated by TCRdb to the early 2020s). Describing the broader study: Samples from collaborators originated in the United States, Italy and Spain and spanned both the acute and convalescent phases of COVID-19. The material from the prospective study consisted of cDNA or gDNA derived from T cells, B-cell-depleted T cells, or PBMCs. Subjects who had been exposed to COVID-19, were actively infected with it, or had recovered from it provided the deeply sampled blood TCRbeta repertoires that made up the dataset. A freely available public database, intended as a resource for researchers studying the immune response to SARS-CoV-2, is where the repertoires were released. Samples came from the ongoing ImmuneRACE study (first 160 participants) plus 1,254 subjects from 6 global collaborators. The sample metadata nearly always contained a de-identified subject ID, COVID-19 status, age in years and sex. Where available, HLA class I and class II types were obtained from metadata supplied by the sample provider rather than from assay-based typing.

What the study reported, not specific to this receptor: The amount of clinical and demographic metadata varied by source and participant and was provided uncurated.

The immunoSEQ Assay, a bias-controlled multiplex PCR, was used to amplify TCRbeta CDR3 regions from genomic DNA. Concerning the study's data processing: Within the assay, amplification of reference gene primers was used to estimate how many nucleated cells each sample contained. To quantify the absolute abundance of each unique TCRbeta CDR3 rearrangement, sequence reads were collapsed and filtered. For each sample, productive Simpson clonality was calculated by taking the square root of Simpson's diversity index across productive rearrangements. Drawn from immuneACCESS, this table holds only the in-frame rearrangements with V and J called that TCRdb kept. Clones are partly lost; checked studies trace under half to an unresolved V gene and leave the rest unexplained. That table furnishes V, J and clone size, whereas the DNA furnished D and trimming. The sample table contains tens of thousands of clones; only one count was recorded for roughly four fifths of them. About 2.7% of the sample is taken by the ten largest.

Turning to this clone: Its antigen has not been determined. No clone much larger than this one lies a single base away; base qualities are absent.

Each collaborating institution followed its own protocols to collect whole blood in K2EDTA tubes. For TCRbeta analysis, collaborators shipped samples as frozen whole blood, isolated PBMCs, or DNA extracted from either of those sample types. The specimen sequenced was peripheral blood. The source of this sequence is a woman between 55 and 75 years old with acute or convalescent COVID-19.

The DNA sequence reads TGCAGCGTCCACCCGGGGGACACTGAAGCTTTCTTT. Its product reads: CSVHPGDTEAFF. In this chain, TRBV29-1 is recombined with TRBJ1-1; the D region possibly corresponds to TRBD1 (5 bases align). Reading from cysteine to phenylalanine, the CDR3 counts 12 amino acids. The CDR3 DNA has 36 bases and is translated from base 1. V is reduced by 6 bases and J by 3 bases, leaving a spacing of 11 bases between them. From the germline V gene, CDR1 is SQVTM and CDR2 is ANQGSEA.